Here is one T cell receptor beta chain with its context. This clone has a single count. Its antigen specificity is not known. Nothing much larger sits one base from this clone, and base qualities are not available. This sample's time point label indicates: baseline before first vaccination. The vaccinee samples were drawn from two UK trials, COV001 and COV002, one of which was a single-blind randomized controlled phase 2/3 trial testing AZD1222 (ChAdOx1 nCoV-19) in healthy adults. For TCRbeta chain sequencing, PBMC samples from trial participants were taken at day 0 and at day 28 after the second dose. The data derive from a study of T cell responses to AZD1222 COVID-19 vaccine (dated by TCRdb to the early 2020s). Study-level background: AZD1222 recipients with second doses at about 4 weeks or about 12 weeks were pooled, because spike-specific TCR depth and breadth did not differ between schedules. TCR sequencing covered 233 trial participants: 200 to 210 given two doses of AZD1222 and 26 given two doses of MenACWY control vaccine. Trial participants were enrolled by age into 18-55, 56-69 and 70-plus year subgroups, with around 140, 26 and 57 TCR-sequenced participants respectively. Findings and caveats that apply to the study as a whole: After two AZD1222 doses, spike-specific TCR breadth and depth were significantly higher than at day 0 and than in MenACWY recipients. Reportedly, almost half of the unique spike-specific TCRs recognized epitopes lying outside the regions that are mutated in the B.1.351 and B.1.1.7 variants. Because no day 14 peak-response samples were available, the repertoires could be characterized only after the peak T cell response. Participants were mostly white British, with more females than males. The authors suggested clonal diversity may have been underestimated. The 56-69-year group was small, and its depth increase did not reach significance, likely because of low power. Conclusions about previously exposed vaccinees were limited because only 6 or 7 AZD1222 recipients were SARS-CoV-2 seropositive at baseline. The whole spike protein was spanned by vaccine-associated CD4 TCRs, and dominant responses were seen in regions 160-218 and 743-854.

The CDR3 regions of human TCRbeta chains were subjected to immunosequencing. The paper's data handling went like this. TCRs in the repertoires were compared against a reference library of SARS-CoV-2-specific TCRs that had been generated with the MIRA antigen-specificity platform. Breadth meant the fraction of unique TCRs that were SARS-CoV-2-associated, whereas depth meant the fraction of total T cells that were SARS-CoV-2-associated. Each spike-specific TCR was assigned to its reactive spike region and to a CD4 or CD8 class using the MIRA data. Log10-transformed breadth and depth values were compared by one-way ANOVA with Sidak's multiple comparisons tests. Sourced from immuneACCESS, this table was stored by TCRdb with only in-frame sequences that have V and J called. A share of the clones is absent; for the studies checked, an unresolved V gene accounts for under half, and the remainder has no known explanation. V and J calls and clone size follow that table, whereas D and trimming were derived from the DNA. In this sample the table shows 130,000 to 150,000 clones, over 75% of which occur a single time. About 1.3% of the sample lies in the top ten.

Trimming takes 0 bases off V and 9 bases off J; junction bases not matched to a gene: 5. From the germline V gene, CDR1 is SGHRS and CDR2 is YFSETQ. CDR3 length: 14 amino acids, cysteine to phenylalanine. Only CDR3 DNA remains: 42 bases, in frame from the first base. The source of this sequence is an adult in good health. Here the chain combines TRBV5-1 and TRBJ1-5; TRBD1 lines up with 8 middle nucleotides. Sample: peripheral blood, taken on day 0 of AZD1222 vaccination. The CDR3 protein: CASSLVSGGWPQHF. The DNA sequence follows: TGCGCCAGCAGCTTGGTCTCAGGGGGCTGGCCCCAGCATTTT.